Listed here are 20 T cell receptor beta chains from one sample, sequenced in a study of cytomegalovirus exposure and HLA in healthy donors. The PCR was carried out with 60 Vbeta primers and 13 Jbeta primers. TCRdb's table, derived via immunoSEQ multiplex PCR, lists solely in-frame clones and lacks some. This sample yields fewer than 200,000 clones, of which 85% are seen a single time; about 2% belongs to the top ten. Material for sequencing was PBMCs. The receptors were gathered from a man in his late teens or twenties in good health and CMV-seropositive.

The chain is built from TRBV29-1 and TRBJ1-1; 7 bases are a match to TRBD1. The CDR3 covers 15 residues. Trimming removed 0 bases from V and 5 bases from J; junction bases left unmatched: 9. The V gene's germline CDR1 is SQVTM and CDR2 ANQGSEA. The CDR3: CSVEDQRGLGTEAFF. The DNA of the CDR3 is TGCAGCGTTGAAGATCAAAGGGGGCTGGGGACTGAAGCTTTCTTT.

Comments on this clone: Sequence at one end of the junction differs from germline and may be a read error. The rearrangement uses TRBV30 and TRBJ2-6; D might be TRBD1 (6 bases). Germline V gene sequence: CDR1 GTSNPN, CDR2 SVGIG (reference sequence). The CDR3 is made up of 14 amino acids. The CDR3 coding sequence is TGTGCCTGGAGTAGTGGCCAGGGGCACAACGGCCTGACTTTC. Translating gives CAWSSGQGHNGLTF.

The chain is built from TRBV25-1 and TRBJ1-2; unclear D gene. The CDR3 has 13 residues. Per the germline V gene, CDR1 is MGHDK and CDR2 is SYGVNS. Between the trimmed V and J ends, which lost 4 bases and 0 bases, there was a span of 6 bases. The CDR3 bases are TGTGCCAGCAGTGGCGTTTCTAACTATGGCTACACCTTC. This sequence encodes CASSGVSNYGYTF.

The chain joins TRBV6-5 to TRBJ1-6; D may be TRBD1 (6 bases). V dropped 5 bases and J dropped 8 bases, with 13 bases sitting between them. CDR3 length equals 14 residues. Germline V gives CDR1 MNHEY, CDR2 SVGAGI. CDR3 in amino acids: CASSTGTRDSPLHF. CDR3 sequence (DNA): TGTGCCAGCAGTACGGGGACAAGGGATTCACCCCTCCACTTT.

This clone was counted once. CDR3 protein: CAWSRAPYEQYF. CDR3 DNA: TGTGCCTGGAGCAGGGCACCCTACGAGCAGTACTTC. This chain uses TRBV30 with TRBJ2-7; TRBD1 might be the D (5 bases). Germline V gives CDR1 GTSNPN, CDR2 SVGIG (reference sequence). This CDR3 comprises 12 residues. V dropped 3 bases and J dropped 2 bases, with 8 bases sitting between them.

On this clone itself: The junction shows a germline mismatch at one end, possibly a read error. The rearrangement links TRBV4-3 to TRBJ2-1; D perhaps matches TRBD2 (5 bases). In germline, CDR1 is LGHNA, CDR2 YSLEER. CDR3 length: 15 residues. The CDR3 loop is CASSQDGDSFNEQFF. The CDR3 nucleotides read TGCGCCAGCAGCCAAGACGGGGATTCCTTCAATGAGCAGTTCTTC.

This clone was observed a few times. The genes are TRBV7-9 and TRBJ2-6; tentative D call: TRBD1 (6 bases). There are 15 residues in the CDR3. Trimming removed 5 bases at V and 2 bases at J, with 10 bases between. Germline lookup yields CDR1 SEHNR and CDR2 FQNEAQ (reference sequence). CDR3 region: CASSRNRAGANVLTF. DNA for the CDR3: TGTGCCAGCAGCCGTAACAGGGCTGGGGCCAACGTCCTGACTTTC.

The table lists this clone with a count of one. The CDR3 is CASSLEGYNSPLHF. The CDR3 region has the DNA TGTGCCAGCAGTTTGGAGGGATATAATTCACCCCTCCACTTT. The rearrangement links TRBV27 to TRBJ1-6, with D unresolved. The germline V and J ends were trimmed by 3 bases and 4 bases, with 7 bases remaining between them. The CDR3 covers 14 residues. Germline CDR1 reads MNHEY; CDR2 reads SMNVEV (reference sequence).

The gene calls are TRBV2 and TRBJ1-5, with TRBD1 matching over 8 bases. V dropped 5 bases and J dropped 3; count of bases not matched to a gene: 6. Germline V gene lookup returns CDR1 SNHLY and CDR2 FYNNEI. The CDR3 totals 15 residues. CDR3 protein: CASSSTTGVNQPQHF. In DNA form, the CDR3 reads TGTGCCAGCAGTAGTACGACAGGGGTCAATCAGCCCCAGCATTTT.

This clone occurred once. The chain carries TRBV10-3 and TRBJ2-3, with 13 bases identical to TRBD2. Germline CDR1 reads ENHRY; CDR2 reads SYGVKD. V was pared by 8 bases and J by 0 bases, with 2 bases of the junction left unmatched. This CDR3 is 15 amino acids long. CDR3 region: CAIGTSGVSTDTQYF. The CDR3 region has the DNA TGTGCCATCGGGACTAGCGGGGTTAGCACAGATACGCAGTATTTT.

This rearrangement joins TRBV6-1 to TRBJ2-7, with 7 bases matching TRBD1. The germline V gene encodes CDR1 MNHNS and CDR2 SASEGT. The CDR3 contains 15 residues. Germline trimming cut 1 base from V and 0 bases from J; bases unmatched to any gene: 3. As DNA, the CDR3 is TGTGCCAGCAGTGAAGGACAGGGCTCCTCCTACGAGCAGTACTTC. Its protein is CASSEGQGSSYEQYF.

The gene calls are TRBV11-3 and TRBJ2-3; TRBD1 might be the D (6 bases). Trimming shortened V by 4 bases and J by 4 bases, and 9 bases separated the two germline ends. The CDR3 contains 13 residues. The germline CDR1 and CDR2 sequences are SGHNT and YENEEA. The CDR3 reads CASSSTGSDTQYF. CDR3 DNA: TGTGCCAGCAGCTCTACAGGGTCAGATACGCAGTATTTT.

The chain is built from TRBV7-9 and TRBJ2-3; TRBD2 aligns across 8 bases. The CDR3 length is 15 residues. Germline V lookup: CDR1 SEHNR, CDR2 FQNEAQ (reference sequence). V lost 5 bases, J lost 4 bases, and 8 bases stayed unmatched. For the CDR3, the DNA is TGTGCCAGCAGCCCAAGGACTAGCTTTCCAGATACGCAGTATTTT. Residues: CASSPRTSFPDTQYF.

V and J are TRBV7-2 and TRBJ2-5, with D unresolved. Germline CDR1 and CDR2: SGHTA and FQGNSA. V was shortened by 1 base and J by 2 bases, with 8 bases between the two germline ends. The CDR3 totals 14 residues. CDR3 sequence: CASSLESGQETQYF. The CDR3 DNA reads TGTGCCAGCAGCTTAGAATCGGGTCAAGAGACCCAGTACTTC.

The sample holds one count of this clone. CDR3 DNA: TGTGCCAGTCAGAATAGCGGGGGCTCCTACAATGAGCAGTTCTTC. Translation: CASQNSGGSYNEQFF. This chain links TRBV19 with TRBJ2-1, with TRBD2 matching 9 bases. Germline CDR1 is LNHDA and CDR2 is SQIVND (reference sequence). This CDR3 contains 15 residues. Losses at the gene ends were 8 bases for V and 0 bases for J; bases not matched to a gene: 5.

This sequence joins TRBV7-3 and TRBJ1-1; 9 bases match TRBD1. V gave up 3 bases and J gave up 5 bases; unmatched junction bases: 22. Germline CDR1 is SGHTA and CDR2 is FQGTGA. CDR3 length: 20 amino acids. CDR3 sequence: CASSFPVRRDREFGVTEAFF. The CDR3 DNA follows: TGTGCCAGCAGCTTCCCCGTTCGCCGGGACAGGGAATTTGGTGTTACTGAAGCTTTCTTT.

The CDR3 loop reads CASSQEGGTGVYGYTF. The DNA for the CDR3 is TGTGCCAGCAGCCAGGAGGGGGGGACAGGGGTCTATGGCTACACCTTC. The chain employs TRBV4-2 and TRBJ1-2; 10 bases are shared with TRBD1. Germline lookup yields CDR1 LGHNA and CDR2 YNFKEQ. The CDR3 has 16 residues. After removal of 3 bases from V and 4 bases from J, the junction contained 8 bases not matched to a gene.

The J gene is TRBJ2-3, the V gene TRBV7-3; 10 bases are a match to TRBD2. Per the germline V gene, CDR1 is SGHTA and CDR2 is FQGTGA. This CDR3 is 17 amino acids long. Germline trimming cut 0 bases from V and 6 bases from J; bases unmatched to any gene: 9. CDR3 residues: CASSLTGLAGAWDTQYF. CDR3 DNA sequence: TGTGCCAGCAGCTTAACGGGCCTAGCGGGGGCGTGGGATACGCAGTATTTT.

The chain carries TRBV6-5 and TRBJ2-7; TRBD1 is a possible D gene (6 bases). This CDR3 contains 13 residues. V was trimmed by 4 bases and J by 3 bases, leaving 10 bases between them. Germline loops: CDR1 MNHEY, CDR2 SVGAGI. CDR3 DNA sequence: TGTGCCAGCAGTTGGTCAGGGGACTACGAGCAGTACTTC. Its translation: CASSWSGDYEQYF.

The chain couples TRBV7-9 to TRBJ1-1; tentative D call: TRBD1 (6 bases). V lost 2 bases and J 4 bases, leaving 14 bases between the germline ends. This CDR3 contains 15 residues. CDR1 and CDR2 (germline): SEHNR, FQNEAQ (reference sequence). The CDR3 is CASSLLGGGGTEAFF. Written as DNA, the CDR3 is TGTGCCAGCAGCTTATTAGGGGGGGGTGGCACTGAAGCTTTCTTT.